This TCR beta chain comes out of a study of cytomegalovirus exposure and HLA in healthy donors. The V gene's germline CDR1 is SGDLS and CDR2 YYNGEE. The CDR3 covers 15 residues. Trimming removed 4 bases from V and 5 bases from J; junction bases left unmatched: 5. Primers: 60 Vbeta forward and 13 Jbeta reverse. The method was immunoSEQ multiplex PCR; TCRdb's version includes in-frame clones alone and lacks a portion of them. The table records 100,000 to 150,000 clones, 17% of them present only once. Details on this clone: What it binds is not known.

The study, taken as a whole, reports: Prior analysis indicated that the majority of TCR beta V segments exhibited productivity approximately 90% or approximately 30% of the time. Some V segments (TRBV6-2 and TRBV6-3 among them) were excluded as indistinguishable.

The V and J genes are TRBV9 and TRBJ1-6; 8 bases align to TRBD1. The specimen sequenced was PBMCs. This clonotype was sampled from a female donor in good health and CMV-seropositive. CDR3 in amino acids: CASSPDRADNSPLHF. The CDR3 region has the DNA TGTGCCAGCAGCCCGGACAGGGCAGATAATTCACCCCTCCACTTT.